These 21 T cell receptor beta chains came from one sample sequenced in a study of T cells in Graves' hyperthyroidism and ophthalmopathy. TCR beta CDR3 region amplification was performed from RNA transcripts. Carried out on the TCR CDR3, a first-round RT-PCR used the HTBI primer set. TCRdb ran MiXCR on the multiplex PCR reads and lists one entry per CDR3 protein. The repertoire holds around 290,000 distinct CDR3 sequences, with over 15% as singletons. The sequenced material came from blood. These receptors were collected from a woman between 55 and 75 years old with Graves' ophthalmopathy.

This clonotype was found many times. This chain links TRBV5-1 with TRBJ2-7, with unresolved D. The CDR3 is 14 residues long. CDR1 and CDR2 from the germline V gene are SGHRS and YFSETQ. Trimming took off 5 bases at V and 6 bases at J, with 18 bases between the two ends. The CDR3 region has the DNA TGCGCCAGCAGATCCCGGGCCTTCCCTGGCGAGCAGTACTTC. Translation: CASRSRAFPGEQYF.

This clonotype was observed at least ten times. This chain connects TRBV2 to TRBJ1-5; D is undetermined. Trimming removed 0 bases from V and 4 bases from J, with 10 bases in between. There are 15 residues in the CDR3. Germline loops: CDR1 SNHLY, CDR2 FYNNEI. In DNA form, the CDR3 reads TGTGCCAGCAGTGAAGCCGCGCGGCGAAATCAGCCCCAGCATTTT. Protein sequence: CASSEAARRNQPQHF.

The chain recombines TRBV10-2 with TRBJ2-7; TRBD2 agrees at 9 bases. Germline V gene data show CDR1 as WSHSY and CDR2 as SAAADI. This CDR3 contains 17 residues. V was pared by 4 bases and J by 2 bases, with 12 bases of the junction left unmatched. CDR3: CASSGEGIAGVPYEQYF. CDR3 in DNA: TGCGCCAGCAGTGGGGAGGGGATAGCGGGAGTCCCCTACGAGCAGTACTTC.

This clonotype was observed many times. This sequence joins TRBV5-8 and TRBJ2-5; no definite D call. The V gene lost 1 base and the J gene lost 1 base, with 8 bases spanning the gap. CDR1 is SGHTS, CDR2 YDEGEE, per germline. The CDR3 consists of 14 residues. In nucleotides, the CDR3 is TGTGCCAGCAGCTTGTTTTCGGGCCAAGAGACCCAGTACTTC. Its protein product is CASSLFSGQETQYF. The variable domain in full, completed from reference TRBV5-8 and TRBJ2-5, reads EAGVTQSPTHLIKTRGQQATLRCSPISGHTSVYWYQQALGLGLQFLLWYDEGEERNRGNFPPRFSGRQFPNYSSELNVNALELEDSALYLCASSLFSGQETQYFGPGTRLLVL.

V usage is TRBV20-1 and J usage is TRBJ2-3, with 11 bases aligning to TRBD2. Germline values: CDR1 DFQATT, CDR2 SNEGSKA (reference sequence). This CDR3 spans 14 amino acids. The V gene end was trimmed by 6 bases and the J gene end by 5 bases; junction bases not matched to a gene: 7. CDR3 sequence: CSALLGTSGDTQYF. Written as DNA, the CDR3 is TGCAGTGCACTCCTCGGGACTAGCGGAGATACGCAGTATTTT.

This clonotype was seen repeatedly, ten times or more. The chain joins TRBV5-4 to TRBJ2-1; 7 bases are a match to TRBD1. V gave up 4 bases and J gave up 9 bases; unmatched junction bases: 10. The CDR3 is 14 residues long. Germline assignment: CDR1 SGHNT and CDR2 YYREEE (reference sequence). The CDR3 loop reads CASSTTGSGSEQFF. The CDR3 region has the DNA TGTGCCAGCAGCACGACAGGGTCGGGTTCTGAGCAGTTCTTC.

The chain carries TRBV9 and TRBJ2-4; 9 bases are shared with TRBD1. Germline CDR1 reads SGDLS; CDR2 reads YYNGEE. This CDR3 is built from 15 residues. With 3 bases clipped from V and 3 bases from J, the junction kept 4 bases outside the gene matches. The CDR3 is CASSAEGQGKNIQYF. The CDR3 DNA is TGTGCCAGCAGCGCAGAGGGACAGGGCAAAAACATTCAGTACTTC.

The rearrangement joins TRBV29-1 to TRBJ2-7, with 7 bases lining up with TRBD1. The length of the CDR3 is 11 residues. V was clipped by 6 bases and J by 1 base; unmatched bases: 0. Germline-derived CDR1 and CDR2 are SQVTM and ANQGSEA. The CDR3 reads CSVGQSYEQYF. CDR3 coding DNA: TGCAGCGTGGGACAGTCCTACGAGCAGTACTTC.

This clonotype was seen a few times. This chain uses TRBV2 with TRBJ1-5, with D uncertain. The CDR3 totals 13 residues. Deletions cut 1 base from V and 0 bases from J, with 1 base between. Germline V gene lookup returns CDR1 SNHLY and CDR2 FYNNEI. The CDR3 bases are TGTGCCAGCAGTGAAGTTAGCAATCAGCCCCAGCATTTT. Amino acid sequence: CASSEVSNQPQHF.

This clonotype showed up many times. V gene TRBV11-2 combines with J gene TRBJ2-1, with 11 positions matching TRBD2. CDR3 length: 16 residues. Germline trimming cut 1 base from V and 6 bases from J; bases unmatched to any gene: 5. CDR1 is SGHAT and CDR2 is FQNNGV in the germline V gene. CDR3 loop: CASSLVGTSGGNEQFF. The CDR3 bases are TGTGCCAGCAGCTTAGTGGGTACTAGCGGGGGCAATGAGCAGTTCTTC.

For this clonotype: This clone may be a read error of a much larger clone one base away. This chain's CDR3 is CSARDLGQGADSYTF. For the CDR3, the DNA is TGCAGTGCTAGAGATTTGGGACAGGGGGCCGATAGCTACACCTTC. This chain uses TRBV20-1 with TRBJ1-2, with 12 bases aligning to TRBD1. Germline trimming cut 0 bases from V and 9 bases from J; bases unmatched to any gene: 8. This CDR3 comprises 15 residues. Germline CDR1 is DFQATT and CDR2 is SNEGSKA (reference sequence).

The sample holds many counts of this clonotype. The chain uses TRBV12-3 or TRBV12-4 and TRBJ1-1; maybe TRBD1 (5 bases). V was clipped by 6 bases and J by 7 bases, with 12 bases between them. The CDR3 loop spans 12 amino acids. CDR3 in DNA: TGTGCCAGCAGATTAACAGGTATTGAAGCTTTCTTT. This encodes CASRLTGIEAFF.

This clonotype was observed a single time. A much more abundant neighbour one base away suggests this may be a read error. The rearrangement uses TRBV2 and TRBJ1-5; D remains unclear. The germline V gene has CDR1 SNHLY and CDR2 FYNNEI. CDR3 length: 13 amino acids. V was trimmed by 4 bases and J by 6 bases, leaving 10 bases between them. In DNA form, the CDR3 reads TGTGCCAGCAGTGGCGGGGAGGCTCAGCCCCAGCATTTT. Its translation: CASSGGEAQPQHF.

This clonotype came up many times. The genes are TRBV6-1 and TRBJ2-1; 9 bases agree with TRBD1. The V gene end was trimmed by 3 bases and the J gene end by 10 bases; junction bases not matched to a gene: 7. There are 14 residues in the CDR3. Germline V gene data show CDR1 as MNHNS and CDR2 as SASEGT. In nucleotides, the CDR3 is TGTGCCAGCAGTGAGGGCGGGACAGGGTACGAGCAGTTCTTC. It encodes CASSEGGTGYEQFF.

In its sample, this clonotype was seen once. The chain is built from TRBV5-8 and TRBJ1-4, with D unresolved. V was cut by 0 bases and J by 1 base, with 10 bases left in between. CDR3 size: 16 residues. CDR1 is SGHTS, CDR2 YDEGEE, per germline. CDR3 bases: TGTGCCAGCAGCTTGGGGCAGCTGGGAACTAATGAAAAACTGTTTTTT. Protein sequence: CASSLGQLGTNEKLFF. Based on the CDR3 plus reference TRBV5-8 and TRBJ1-4, the full variable domain is EAGVTQSPTHLIKTRGQQATLRCSPISGHTSVYWYQQALGLGLQFLLWYDEGEERNRGNFPPRFSGRQFPNYSSELNVNALELEDSALYLCASSLGQLGTNEKLFFGSGTQLSVL.

A note on this clonotype: The germline gene is not matched at one end of the junction; a read error may be the cause. This rearrangement joins TRBV6-7 to TRBJ1-4, with TRBD1 matching 7 bases. TRBV6-7 is recorded as an ORF, its role being uncertain. The CDR3 length is 15 residues. CDR3 in amino acids: CASSDSRGPDEKLFF. The CDR3 bases are TGTGCCAGCAGTGACTCGAGGGGGCCGGATGAAAAACTGTTTTTT.

This clonotype was recorded many times. The rearrangement joins TRBV5-5 to TRBJ1-1; D is unclear. Germline assignment: CDR1 SGHKS and CDR2 YYEKEE (reference sequence). Deletions cut 5 bases from V and 5 bases from J, with 13 bases between. The CDR3 contains 13 residues. The CDR3 coding sequence is TGTGCCAGCAGAGTCGGATCCGGGACTGAAGCTTTCTTT. It translates to CASRVGSGTEAFF.

The count of this clonotype is one. V usage is TRBV7-9 and J usage is TRBJ2-5; 8 nucleotides align to TRBD1. In germline, CDR1 is SEHNR, CDR2 FQNEAQ (reference sequence). The CDR3 has 13 residues. Trimming removed 6 bases from V and 4 bases from J; junction bases left unmatched: 4. The CDR3 region is CASRPTGGETQYF. Here the CDR3 DNA reads TGTGCCAGCAGACCCACAGGGGGAGAGACCCAGTACTTC.

This clonotype was seen a few times. V and J are TRBV4-1 and TRBJ2-7; D is unclear. This CDR3 has 16 amino acids. Germline CDR1 is MGHRA and CDR2 is YSYEKL. The germline V and J ends were trimmed by 0 bases and 0 bases, with 12 bases remaining between them. The CDR3 DNA reads as TGCGCCAGCAGCCAAGATCTCAGCAGGTCCTCCTACGAGCAGTACTTC. As protein: CASSQDLSRSSYEQYF.

This clonotype was observed a few times. The chain has TRBV20-1 and TRBJ1-2; possible D gene TRBD1, 5 bases. The V gene's germline CDR1 is DFQATT and CDR2 SNEGSKA (reference sequence). The CDR3 is made up of 13 amino acids. Trimming stripped 3 bases from V and 1 base from J, with 9 bases between. CDR3 sequence: CSARLRGNYGYTF. In DNA, the CDR3 is TGCAGTGCTAGGCTAAGGGGTAACTATGGCTACACCTTC.

This clonotype was recorded at least ten times. The rearrangement joins TRBV5-1 to TRBJ2-1; a weak D match, TRBD1 (6 bases). The germline V gene has CDR1 SGHRS and CDR2 YFSETQ. The CDR3 sequence is 14 residues long. V lost 0 bases, J lost 8 bases, and 12 bases lay in between. The CDR3 nucleotides are TGCGCCAGCAGCTTGGGGCCAGGGGCGGATGAGCAGTTCTTC. It is translated as CASSLGPGADEQFF.